This T cell receptor (beta chain) emerged from a study of cytomegalovirus exposure and HLA in healthy donors. Concerning this clone: As yet, its antigen is unknown. Other DNA sequences in the sample encode the same CDR3.

Trimming stripped 0 bases from V and 4 bases from J, with 12 bases between. The CDR3 length is 15 residues. From germline, CDR1 is SGHDN and CDR2 FVKESK. PCR was performed using 60 Vbeta and 13 Jbeta primers. TCRdb keeps only in-frame clones here, not all; method: immunoSEQ multiplex PCR. The data contain about 76,000 clones, 80% to 90% of them singletons. Whole-study results and caveats: Many donors carried some public TCRs, although rarity characterized most TCR sequences. The study listed under 200 cytomegalovirus-associated TCR beta chains. What a later analysis reportedly showed was that an Asian-associated ancestry cluster had fewer N-insertions than the approximately 720-donor mean. A missense DCLRE1C variant was associated with V- and J-gene trimming of TCR beta chains in a later analysis, and an independent cohort replicated the association.

This TCR was sampled from a woman in her 30s in good health and CMV-seronegative. The sequencing input was PBMCs. V is TRBV14 and J is TRBJ1-2; D call uncertain. The CDR3 bases are TGTGCCAGCAGCCAAGAAGGCCATAGAGGCTATGGCTACACCTTC. Protein sequence: CASSQEGHRGYGYTF. Supplemented by reference TRBV14 and TRBJ1-2, the full variable domain reads EAGVTQFPSHSVIEKGQTVTLRCDPISGHDNLYWYRRVMGKEIKFLLHFVKESKQDESGMPNNRFLAERTGGTYSTLKVQPAELEDSGVYFCASSQEGHRGYGYTFGSGTRLTVV.